These 30 T cell receptor beta chains were all obtained from the same sample, sequenced in a study of blood T cell repertoires in COVID-19. TCRdb's copy holds only in-frame clones and misses some; the assay was immunoSEQ multiplex PCR. The table includes 80,000 to 85,000 clones, more than 80% detected once. Sequenced input: peripheral blood. The receptor source for this set is a human donor in a cohort sampled during active COVID-19.

The chain combines TRBV6-5 with TRBJ2-5, with TRBD2 matching over 7 bases. Germline V gene lookup returns CDR1 MNHEY and CDR2 SVGAGI. The CDR3 is 15 residues long. The junction had 6 bases not matched to a gene; V was cut back by 0 bases and J by 5 bases. As DNA, the CDR3 is TGTGCCAGCAGTTACTCAAACTTGGGAGGGGAGACCCAGTACTTC. The encoded protein is CASSYSNLGGETQYF.

V usage is TRBV7-9 and J usage is TRBJ2-3; the D gene is possibly TRBD2 (6 bases). With 5 bases removed from V and 6 bases from J, the gap between germline ends came to 15 bases. The CDR3 spans 14 residues. The V gene's germline CDR1 is SEHNR and CDR2 FQNEAQ (reference sequence). CDR3 in DNA: TGTGCCAGCAGCCGAGAGCTCAGCGGGGATACGCAGTATTTT. Residues: CASSRELSGDTQYF.

This clone was observed once. This sequence joins TRBV10-3 and TRBJ2-7, with D possibly being TRBD1 (6 bases). Between the trimmed V and J ends, which lost 4 bases and 5 bases, there was a span of 9 bases. The CDR3 totals 12 residues. Germline CDR1 and CDR2: ENHRY and SYGVKD. This CDR3 is CAISVSGDEQYF. DNA for the CDR3: TGTGCCATCAGTGTTTCAGGGGACGAGCAGTACTTC.

The chain joins TRBV19 to TRBJ1-5; TRBD1 is a possible D gene (5 bases). Germline V gene lookup returns CDR1 LNHDA and CDR2 SQIVND (reference sequence). The CDR3 totals 14 residues. The V and J ends lost 0 bases and 3 bases respectively, with 6 bases between them. CDR3: CASSIEGVNQPQHF. In DNA form, the CDR3 reads TGTGCCAGTAGTATAGAAGGGGTCAATCAGCCCCAGCATTTT.

The genes are TRBV5-5 and TRBJ1-5, with D possibly TRBD1 on 6 matching bases. Germline V gives CDR1 SGHKS, CDR2 YYEKEE (reference sequence). CDR3 length: 15 residues. The V end was cut by 4 bases, the J end by 6 bases, with 17 bases between. CDR3 nucleotide sequence: TGTGCCAGCAGCCCTCGGCCCCAGGGGACTCAGCCCCAGCATTTT. Encoded protein: CASSPRPQGTQPQHF.

The table lists this clone with a few counts. The rearrangement links TRBV5-6 to TRBJ1-1; TRBD1 matches at 7 bases. CDR1 SGHDT and CDR2 YYEEEE come from the germline V gene. CDR3 length equals 12 residues. J was trimmed by 5 bases and V by 7 bases; bases with no gene match: 5. The CDR3 loop reads CASWRQGTEAFF. As DNA, the CDR3 is TGTGCCAGCTGGAGACAGGGAACTGAAGCTTTCTTT.

This chain uses TRBV7-2 with TRBJ1-5; 11 nucleotides agree with TRBD1. The germline gives CDR1 SGHTA, CDR2 FQGNSA. The junction had 6 bases not matched to a gene; V was cut back by 2 bases and J by 3 bases. The CDR3 contains 17 residues. The CDR3 sequence: CASSLRGTGGNNQPQHF. The CDR3 DNA reads TGTGCCAGCAGCTTAAGGGGGACAGGGGGGAACAATCAGCCCCAGCATTTT. Complete variable domain (other parts from reference TRBV7-2 and TRBJ1-5): GAGVSQSPSNKVTEKGKDVELRCDPISGHTALYWYRQSLGQGLEFLIYFQGNSAPDKSGLPSDRFSAERTGGSVSTLTIQRTQQEDSAVYLCASSLRGTGGNNQPQHFGDGTRLSIL.

The rearrangement joins TRBV29-1 to TRBJ1-1; D gene unclear. The V gene lost 5 bases and the J gene lost 1 base, with 5 bases spanning the gap. This CDR3 is built from 11 residues. Germline loops: CDR1 SQVTM, CDR2 ANQGSEA. The CDR3 spells CSVYKNTEAFF. The CDR3 DNA reads TGCAGCGTTTATAAGAACACTGAAGCTTTCTTT.

The chain combines TRBV6-6 with TRBJ2-1; a weak D match, TRBD2 (6 bases). Germline CDR1 is MNHNY and CDR2 is SVGAGI (reference sequence). The V end lost 6 bases, the J end lost 8 bases, and 20 bases lay between the germline ends. CDR3 length equals 15 residues. Here the CDR3 DNA reads TGTGCCAGCAGAGAACCGGGACTTCCCCTCGATGAGCAGTTCTTC. Its protein is CASREPGLPLDEQFF.

V is TRBV19 and J is TRBJ2-3; possible D gene TRBD2, 5 bases. The germline V gene has CDR1 LNHDA and CDR2 SQIVND (reference sequence). V gave up 4 bases and J gave up 3 bases, with 8 bases separating them. The CDR3 is 13 amino acids. The CDR3 region has the DNA TGTGCCAGTAGTACCCGGGGAACAGATACGCAGTATTTT. Translated, it gives CASSTRGTDTQYF.

This clone showed up just a few times. Other DNA sequences in this specimen translate into the identical CDR3. V is TRBV5-1 and J is TRBJ1-6; 9 bases are shared with TRBD1. V shed 1 base, J shed 9 bases, and the junction held 5 bases outside the gene matches. This CDR3 has 15 residues. The V gene's germline CDR1 is SGHRS and CDR2 YFSETQ. CDR3: CASSLKGQGGSPLHF. DNA of the CDR3: TGCGCCAGCAGCTTGAAGGGACAGGGCGGTTCACCCCTCCACTTT.

The chain couples TRBV29-1 to TRBJ2-7; 11 nucleotides agree with TRBD1. With 7 bases clipped from V and 4 bases from J, the junction kept 3 bases outside the gene matches. This CDR3 region has 12 residues. Germline V gene sequence: CDR1 SQVTM, CDR2 ANQGSEA. The CDR3 bases are TGCAGCGGAGGGACAGGGGGGTACGAGCAGTACTTC. This encodes CSGGTGGYEQYF.

The CDR3 nucleotides read TGTGCCAGCAGCTTAACCGGACTAGCGGGGGGTCAAGAGACCCAGTACTTC. This sequence encodes CASSLTGLAGGQETQYF. This sequence joins TRBV7-9 and TRBJ2-5, with 14 bases that match TRBD2. This CDR3 has 17 amino acids. Germline CDR1 is SEHNR and CDR2 is FQNEAQ (reference sequence). The J segment lost 2 bases and the V segment lost 2 bases, leaving 4 bases of the junction unmatched.

This clone occurred a few times. This chain joins TRBV2 and TRBJ2-7; D gene ambiguous. Germline V CDR1 and CDR2: SNHLY, FYNNEI. V dropped 4 bases and J dropped 6 bases, with 19 bases sitting between them. The CDR3 consists of 15 residues. As DNA, the CDR3 is TGTGCCAGCAGTGTATATGAACTCCCCACTTCCGAGCAGTACTTC. Its translation: CASSVYELPTSEQYF. Supplemented by reference TRBV2 and TRBJ2-7, the full variable domain reads EPEVTQTPSHQVTQMGQEVILRCVPISNHLYFYWYRQILGQKVEFLVSFYNNEISEKSEIFDDQFSVERPDGSNFTLKIRSTKLEDSAMYFCASSVYELPTSEQYFGPGTRLTVT.

V gene TRBV28 combines with J gene TRBJ2-5; 7 nucleotides agree with TRBD1. The CDR3 covers 17 residues. Germline-derived CDR1 and CDR2 are MDHEN and SYDVKM. V lost 4 bases and J lost 3; bases outside the gene matches: 14. In DNA form, the CDR3 reads TGTGCCAGCAGTTCCCCCACCCGGGACAGATACAAAGAGACCCAGTACTTC. This codes for CASSSPTRDRYKETQYF.

The chain couples TRBV18 to TRBJ2-6; 8 nucleotides align to TRBD1. Germline V CDR1 and CDR2: KGHSH, LQKENI. The trim removed 2 bases at V and 1 base at J, leaving 7 bases unmatched. This CDR3 is built from 18 residues. This CDR3 reads CASSPKAGQVSGANVLTF. The CDR3 nucleotides are TGTGCCAGCTCACCAAAGGCGGGACAGGTATCTGGGGCCAACGTCCTGACTTTC.

A single count supports this clone. The V gene is TRBV5-1, the J gene TRBJ1-3; 8 positions agree with TRBD1. This CDR3 region has 15 residues. After removal of 4 bases from V and 3 bases from J, the junction contained 6 bases not matched to a gene. The germline CDR1 and CDR2 sequences are SGHRS and YFSETQ. The CDR3 here is CASSRGQGDGNTIYF. The CDR3, as DNA: TGCGCCAGCAGCCGAGGACAGGGTGATGGAAACACCATATATTTT.

J is TRBJ2-2 and V is TRBV7-8; D is perhaps TRBD2 (5 bases). This CDR3 is 14 amino acids long. The V and J ends lost 4 bases and 7 bases respectively, with 13 bases between them. CDR1 is SGHVS and CDR2 is FQNEAQ in the germline V gene. The CDR3 protein is CASSSYVRGGELFF. The CDR3 DNA is TGTGCCAGCAGCTCTTACGTCCGGGGCGGGGAGCTGTTTTTT.

The chain uses TRBV4-2 and TRBJ2-1; 9 bases are shared with TRBD1. Germline loops: CDR1 LGHNA, CDR2 YNFKEQ. The junction had 3 bases not matched to a gene; V was cut back by 3 bases and J by 3 bases. The CDR3 is 15 residues long. This CDR3 is CASSQPGQGYNEQFF. CDR3 DNA sequence: TGTGCCAGCAGCCAGCCGGGACAGGGCTACAATGAGCAGTTCTTC.

This chain connects TRBV28 to TRBJ1-5; a weak D match, TRBD1 (5 bases). Germline CDR1 and CDR2: MDHEN and SYDVKM. The CDR3 spans 13 residues. V was trimmed by 7 bases and J by 3 bases, leaving 10 bases between them. The CDR3 loop is CASKAGSNQPQHF. For the CDR3, the DNA is TGTGCCAGCAAGGCAGGGTCCAATCAGCCCCAGCATTTT.

The J gene is TRBJ1-5, the V gene TRBV7-6; 8 nucleotides match TRBD1. Germline trimming cut 5 bases from V and 4 bases from J; bases unmatched to any gene: 19. Germline lookup yields CDR1 SGHVS and CDR2 FNYEAQ. The CDR3 is 19 residues long. The DNA for the CDR3 is TGTGCCAGCAGCCGACTCACACCCCAAACAGGGGGGAAGAATCAGCCCCAGCATTTT. This sequence encodes CASSRLTPQTGGKNQPQHF.

The V call is TRBV3-1 (or the pseudogene TRBV3-2), the J call TRBJ1-5; no clear D gene. The CDR3 length is 13 residues. From germline, CDR1 is LGHDT and CDR2 YNNKEL (reference sequence). The V end lost 0 bases, the J end lost 3 bases, and 3 bases lay between the germline ends. The CDR3 DNA reads TGTGCCAGCAGCCAAGACCACAATCAGCCCCAGCATTTT. It translates to CASSQDHNQPQHF.

The V call is TRBV21-1, the J call TRBJ2-1; TRBD1 is the table's D call and was not checked against the DNA. TRBV21-1 is deemed a pseudogene. The CDR3 has 16 amino acids. For the CDR3, the DNA is TGTGCCAGCAGCTCTCGCCGGGACAGACGAAACAATGAGCAGTTCTTC. This codes for CASSSRRDRRNNEQFF.

This chain connects TRBV9 to TRBJ2-1, with 10 bases fitting TRBD1. The CDR3 sequence is 16 residues long. The V gene end was trimmed by 0 bases and the J gene end by 2 bases; junction bases not matched to a gene: 2. Germline lookup yields CDR1 SGDLS and CDR2 YYNGEE. The DNA for the CDR3 is TGTGCCAGCAGCGTAGGACAGGGGGCGGCCTACAATGAGCAGTTCTTC. Amino acids: CASSVGQGAAYNEQFF.

The chain couples TRBV11-2 to TRBJ1-2; TRBD1 might be the D (5 bases). The CDR3 runs 13 residues. CDR1 is SGHAT, CDR2 FQNNGV, per germline. V shed 1 base and J shed 4 bases, with 7 bases lying between them. The CDR3 loop reads CASSLAGGYGYTF. DNA for the CDR3: TGTGCCAGCAGCTTAGCGGGGGGCTATGGCTACACCTTC.

The chain recombines TRBV5-6 with TRBJ1-1, with TRBD1 matching 8 bases. Losses at the gene ends were 1 base for V and 2 bases for J; bases not matched to a gene: 10. Germline CDR1 is SGHDT and CDR2 is YYEEEE. The CDR3 has 17 residues. This chain's CDR3 is CASSLYPGGDRNTEAFF. DNA of the CDR3: TGTGCCAGCAGCTTGTATCCAGGGGGCGATAGAAACACTGAAGCTTTCTTT. Looking up the rest from reference TRBV5-6 and TRBJ1-1 gives the full variable domain: DAGVTQSPTHLIKTRGQQVTLRCSPKSGHDTVSWYQQALGQGPQFIFQYYEEEERQRGNFPDRFSGHQFPNYSSELNVNALLLGDSALYLCASSLYPGGDRNTEAFFGQGTRLTVV.

V gene TRBV23-1 combines with J gene TRBJ1-4; 10 nucleotides align to TRBD1. TRBV23-1 is an open reading frame whose function is uncertain. The CDR3 is 16 residues long. Trimming at V came to 0 bases and at J to 7 bases, leaving 5 bases not matched to a gene. CDR3 coding DNA: TGCGCCAGCAGTCAATCTGGGGACAGGGGAGCTGAAAAACTGTTTTTT. Translating it yields CASSQSGDRGAEKLFF.

This chain connects TRBV7-3 to TRBJ2-5, with D possibly being TRBD2 (5 bases). Germline lookup yields CDR1 SGHTA and CDR2 FQGTGA. This CDR3 is 13 amino acids long. Deletions cut 6 bases from V and 2 bases from J, with 10 bases between. In DNA form, the CDR3 reads TGTGCCAGCAGGCCGACGGGGCAAGAGACCCAGTACTTC. It encodes CASRPTGQETQYF.

V gene TRBV21-1 combines with J gene TRBJ1-5. TRBV21-1 is flagged as a pseudogene. The CDR3 runs 14 residues. CDR3 DNA sequence: TGTGCCAGCAGCAGACCGGGGAATTCTCAGCCCCAGCATTTT. It specifies CASSRPGNSQPQHF.

This clone appeared once. The chain links TRBV3-1 (or the pseudogene TRBV3-2) to TRBJ1-1, with unresolved D. The V gene lost 1 base and the J gene lost 2 bases, with 14 bases spanning the gap. The germline V gene has CDR1 LGHDT and CDR2 YNNKEL (reference sequence). The CDR3 covers 16 residues. CDR3 sequence reads: CASSQVYVGPNTEAFF. CDR3 DNA: TGTGCCAGCAGCCAAGTCTACGTGGGCCCCAACACTGAAGCTTTCTTT.